The rows below give T cell receptor beta chains drawn from one sample of a study of cytomegalovirus exposure and HLA in healthy donors. Data came from immunoSEQ multiplex PCR; TCRdb stores just in-frame clones and leaves some out. The repertoire includes approximately 160,000 clones, around 75% of them detected once, and roughly 3% sits in the top ten. What was sequenced was PBMCs. Receptor source: a woman between 45 and 65 years old in good health and CMV-seropositive. Each CDR3 is given with its conserved first and last residue. The order of the fields is V gene, clone size, D gene, J gene, CDR3 protein, CDR3 DNA. D genes are given only for firm matches. The size of a clone is reported for some rows only, either as once, few or many, or as a class for expanded clones.

TRBV11-2	NA	TRBD1	TRBJ1-4	CASSTGTASTNEKLFF	TGTGCCAGCAGCACCGGGACAGCCTCAACTAATGAAAAACTGTTTTTT
TRBV5-6	few	TRBD1	TRBJ1-4	CASSLRDRGIEKLFF	TGTGCCAGCAGCTTAAGGGACAGGGGCATTGAAAAACTGTTTTTT
TRBV9	NA	TRBD2	TRBJ2-2	CASTRLAGSGELFF	TGTGCCAGCACCCGACTAGCGGGGTCCGGGGAGCTGTTTTTT
TRBV19	NA	NA	TRBJ1-3	CASSLSPGNTIYF	TGTGCCAGTAGCTTGTCTCCGGGAAACACCATATATTTT
TRBV2	NA	TRBD1	TRBJ1-3	CASADGTGRGNTIYF	TGTGCCAGCGCTGACGGGACAGGGCGTGGAAACACCATATATTTT
TRBV4-2	NA	TRBD1	TRBJ2-7	CASSVTGGYEQYF	TGTGCCAGCAGCGTGACAGGGGGGTACGAGCAGTACTTC
TRBV10-2	NA	NA	TRBJ1-5	CASSESGRGQPQHF	TGCGCCAGCAGTGAATCGGGGAGAGGGCAGCCCCAGCATTTT
TRBV6-5	NA	NA	TRBJ2-1	CASRRTGAQRYEQFF	TGTGCCAGCAGACGAACAGGAGCCCAAAGATATGAGCAGTTCTTC
TRBV2	few	NA	TRBJ2-1	CASTTLGADEQFF	TGTGCCAGCACCACACTAGGCGCGGATGAGCAGTTCTTC
TRBV29-1	NA	NA	TRBJ1-2	CSVEGKQGLDGYTF	TGCAGCGTTGAAGGAAAGCAGGGATTAGATGGCTACACCTTC
TRBV7-9	NA	NA	TRBJ2-7	CASSQRSYEQYF	TGTGCCAGCAGCCAGCGGAGCTACGAGCAGTACTTC
TRBV18	NA	TRBD1	TRBJ2-7	CASSPQGVKFYEQYF	TGTGCCAGCTCGCCACAGGGGGTAAAGTTTTACGAGCAGTACTTC
TRBV19	NA	NA	TRBJ1-5	CASTPTGFNQPQHF	TGTGCCAGTACCCCGACAGGCTTCAATCAGCCCCAGCATTTT
TRBV12-5	NA	NA	TRBJ1-5	CASGLVRGDMRQPQHF	TGTGCTAGTGGTTTGGTACGAGGAGATATGAGGCAGCCCCAGCATTTT
TRBV30	NA	NA	TRBJ1-6	CAWTFTSSYNSPLHF	TGTGCCTGGACCTTCACCAGCTCCTATAATTCACCCCTCCACTTT
TRBV2	NA	TRBD1	TRBJ1-5	CASSVRQGDQPQHF	TGTGCCAGCAGTGTTAGGCAGGGGGATCAGCCCCAGCATTTT
TRBV14	NA	TRBD1	TRBJ2-7	CASSTAGTGKWYEQYF	TGTGCCAGCAGCACGGCCGGGACAGGGAAATGGTACGAGCAGTACTTC
TRBV2	NA	NA	TRBJ2-7	CASSEATQTNYEQYF	TGTGCCAGCAGTGAAGCTACACAGACCAACTACGAGCAGTACTTC
TRBV6-4	once	NA	TRBJ2-3	CASSSEAATDTQYF	TGTGCCAGCAGTTCCGAGGCGGCCACAGATACGCAGTATTTT
TRBV27	once	TRBD1	TRBJ1-3	CASSPEPPQTGGLGNTIYF	TGTGCCAGCAGTCCCGAACCCCCCCAGACAGGGGGTTTGGGAAACACCATATATTTT
TRBV4-2	NA	NA	TRBJ1-1	CASSQDTGRNTEAFF	TGTGCCAGCAGCCAAGACACAGGGCGGAACACTGAAGCTTTCTTT
TRBV29-1	many	TRBD2	TRBJ2-1	CSVEGLAGGQWNEQFF	TGCAGCGTTGAAGGACTAGCGGGGGGGCAGTGGAATGAGCAGTTCTTC
TRBV2	NA	NA	TRBJ2-3	CASSDGQTSTDTQYF	TGTGCCAGCAGTGACGGACAGACTAGCACAGATACGCAGTATTTT
TRBV18	few	NA	TRBJ2-1	CASSYNPLAGGNNEQFF	TGTGCCAGCTCATACAACCCTCTAGCAGGAGGGAACAATGAGCAGTTCTTC
TRBV19	NA	TRBD1	TRBJ2-1	CASTQGQGAGRQFF	TGTGCCAGTACCCAGGGACAGGGGGCGGGAAGGCAGTTCTTC
TRBV10-2	NA	NA	TRBJ1-2	CASSEEPNYGYPF	TGCGCCAGCAGCGAAGAGCCTAACTATGGCTACCCCTTC
TRBV5-1	NA	TRBD2	TRBJ2-1	CATGPGSGGINEQFF	TGCGCCACCGGACCTGGTAGCGGGGGGATCAATGAGCAGTTCTTC
TRBV6-5	NA	NA	TRBJ1-2	CASSYSRDYGYTF	TGTGCCAGCAGTTACTCGAGGGACTATGGCTACACCTTC
TRBV5-6	NA	NA	TRBJ1-1	CASSLDRGTGEAFF	TGTGCCAGCAGCTTGGACCGTGGGACTGGTGAAGCTTTCTTT
TRBV15	NA	TRBD1	TRBJ1-2	CATSRGQGSNYGYTF	TGTGCCACCAGCAGGGGACAGGGGAGTAACTATGGCTACACCTTC
TRBV7-6	once	NA	TRBJ1-1	CASSSTQDTLNTEAFF	TGTGCCAGCAGCTCCACCCAGGACACCCTGAACACTGAAGCTTTCTTT
TRBV28	NA	NA	TRBJ2-7	CASSLVQGSYEQYF	TGTGCCAGCAGTCTAGTGCAGGGATCCTACGAGCAGTACTTC
TRBV11-2	NA	NA	TRBJ2-1	CASSLDLGQHYNEQFF	TGTGCCAGCAGCTTAGATCTCGGACAGCACTACAATGAGCAGTTCTTC
TRBV7-3	NA	NA	TRBJ1-6	CASSLQAGDNSPLHF	TGTGCCAGCAGCTTACAGGCCGGGGATAATTCACCCCTCCACTTT
TRBV5-8	NA	NA	TRBJ2-1	CASGALASYNEQFF	TGTGCCAGCGGTGCTCTGGCCTCCTACAATGAGCAGTTCTTC
TRBV19	NA	NA	TRBJ2-1	CASSTRDLGNEQFF	TGTGCCAGTAGTACCAGGGATTTGGGGAATGAGCAGTTCTTC
TRBV7-6	NA	NA	TRBJ2-2	CASSGRDTLGTGELFF	TGTGCCAGCAGCGGCCGGGACACCCTCGGCACCGGGGAGCTGTTTTTT
TRBV7-9	NA	TRBD2	TRBJ2-1	CASAGGAAGEYNEQFF	TGTGCCAGCGCTGGGGGAGCAGCGGGGGAATACAATGAGCAGTTCTTC
TRBV5-1	NA	NA	TRBJ2-1	CASSLDRYFPQFF	TGCGCCAGCAGCTTGGACAGGTACTTCCCGCAGTTCTTC
TRBV9	once	NA	TRBJ1-6	CASSVDGRGAPLHF	TGTGCCAGCAGCGTAGACGGGCGGGGTGCACCCCTCCACTTT
TRBV9	NA	NA	TRBJ1-5	CASSEAQDYQPQHF	TGTGCCAGCAGCGAAGCACAGGATTATCAGCCCCAGCATTTT
TRBV5-1	NA	NA	TRBJ2-5	CASSSQWETQYF	TGCGCCAGCAGCTCCCAGTGGGAGACCCAGTACTTC
TRBV18	NA	TRBD1	TRBJ2-7	CASSPGGTGRFYEQYF	TGTGCCAGCTCACCGGGCGGGACAGGGAGATTCTACGAGCAGTACTTC
TRBV7-3	NA	TRBD2	TRBJ2-1	CASSLTGGASNEQFF	TGTGCCAGCAGCCTGACGGGGGGGGCCTCCAATGAGCAGTTCTTC
TRBV4-1	NA	NA	TRBJ1-5	CASSLGGSNQPQHF	TGCGCCAGCAGCCTAGGAGGGAGCAATCAGCCCCAGCATTTT
TRBV4-1	NA	NA	TRBJ2-1	CASSQVGDGGGQFF	TGCGCCAGCAGCCAAGTAGGAGACGGAGGTGGGCAGTTCTTC
TRBV9	NA	NA	TRBJ2-1	CASSVAWSPPYNEQFF	TGTGCCAGCAGCGTAGCGTGGAGCCCTCCCTACAATGAGCAGTTCTTC
TRBV18	once	NA	TRBJ1-5	CASSPGGGNQPQHF	TGTGCCAGCTCACCAGGGGGCGGCAATCAGCCCCAGCATTTT
TRBV7-3	once	NA	TRBJ2-2	CASSGSNTGELFF	TGTGCCAGCAGCGGCTCGAACACCGGGGAGCTGTTTTTT
TRBV19	NA	NA	TRBJ2-5	CASSPGGGVSETQYF	TGTGCCAGTAGCCCCGGAGGGGGGGTAAGTGAGACCCAGTACTTC
TRBV2	NA	TRBD1	TRBJ2-1	CASSGQGTNEQFF	TGTGCCAGCAGTGGACAGGGCACCAATGAGCAGTTCTTC
TRBV30	NA	TRBD1	TRBJ1-2	CASQGNSNYGYTF	TGTGCCTCACAGGGGAATTCTAACTATGGCTACACCTTC
TRBV19	NA	TRBD2	TRBJ2-1	CASSPRLAGGPSYNEQFF	TGTGCCAGTAGTCCGCGACTAGCGGGGGGCCCTTCCTACAATGAGCAGTTCTTC
TRBV15	once	TRBD1	TRBJ1-4	CATSIRTGGYEKLFF	TGTGCCACCAGCATACGGACAGGGGGGTATGAAAAACTGTTTTTT